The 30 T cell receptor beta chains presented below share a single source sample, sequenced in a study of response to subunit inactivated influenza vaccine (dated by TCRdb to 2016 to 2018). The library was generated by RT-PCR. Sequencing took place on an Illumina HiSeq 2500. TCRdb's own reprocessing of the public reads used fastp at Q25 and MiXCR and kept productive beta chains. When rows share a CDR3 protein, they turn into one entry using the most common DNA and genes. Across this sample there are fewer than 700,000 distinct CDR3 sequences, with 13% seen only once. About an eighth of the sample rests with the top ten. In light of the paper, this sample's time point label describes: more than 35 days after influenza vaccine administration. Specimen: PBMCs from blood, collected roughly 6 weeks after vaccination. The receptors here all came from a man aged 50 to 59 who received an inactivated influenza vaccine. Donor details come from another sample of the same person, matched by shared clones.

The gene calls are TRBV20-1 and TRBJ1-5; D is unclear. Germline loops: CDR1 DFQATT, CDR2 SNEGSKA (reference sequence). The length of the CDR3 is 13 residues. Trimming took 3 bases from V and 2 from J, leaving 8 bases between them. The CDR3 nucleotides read TGCAGTGCTAGTGATGGGGGCAATCAGCCCCAGCATTTT. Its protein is CSASDGGNQPQHF.

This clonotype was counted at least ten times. CDR3 in DNA: TGCGCCAGCAGCTTGGGTACGGCAGGGAACATTCAGTACTTC. Amino acid sequence: CASSLGTAGNIQYF. The chain is built from TRBV5-1 and TRBJ2-4; D perhaps matches TRBD1 (5 bases). V shed 0 bases and J shed 7 bases, with 11 bases lying between them. The CDR3 consists of 14 residues. Germline CDR1 and CDR2: SGHRS and YFSETQ. Complete variable domain (other parts from reference TRBV5-1 and TRBJ2-4): KAGVTQTPRYLIKTRGQQVTLSCSPISGHRSVSWYQQTPGQGLQFLFEYFSETQRNKGNFPGRFSGRQFSNSRSEMNVSTLELGDSALYLCASSLGTAGNIQYFGAGTRLSVL.

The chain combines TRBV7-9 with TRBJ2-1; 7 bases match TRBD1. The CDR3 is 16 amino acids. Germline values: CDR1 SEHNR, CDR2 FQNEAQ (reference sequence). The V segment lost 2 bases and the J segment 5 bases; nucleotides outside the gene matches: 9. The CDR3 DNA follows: TGTGCCAGCAGCTTACGGGCACTACAGGGGAACAATGAGCAGTTCTTC. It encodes CASSLRALQGNNEQFF.

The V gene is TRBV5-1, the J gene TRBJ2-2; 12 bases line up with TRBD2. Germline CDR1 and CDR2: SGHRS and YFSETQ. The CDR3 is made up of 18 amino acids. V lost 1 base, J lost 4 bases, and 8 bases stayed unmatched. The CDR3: CASSLRLAGVTTTGELFF. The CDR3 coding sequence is TGCGCCAGCAGCTTGAGACTAGCGGGGGTGACGACCACCGGGGAGCTGTTTTTT.

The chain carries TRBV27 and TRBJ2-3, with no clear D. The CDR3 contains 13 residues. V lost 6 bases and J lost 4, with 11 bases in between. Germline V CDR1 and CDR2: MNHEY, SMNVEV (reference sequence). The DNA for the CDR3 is TGTGCCAGCAGCCGTGGGCCCCCAGATACGCAGTATTTT. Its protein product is CASSRGPPDTQYF.

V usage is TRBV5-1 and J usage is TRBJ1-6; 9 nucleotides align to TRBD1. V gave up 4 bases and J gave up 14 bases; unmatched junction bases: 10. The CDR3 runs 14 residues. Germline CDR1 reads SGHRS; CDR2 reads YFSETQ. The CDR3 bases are TGCGCCAGCAGCGCGGACAGGGGTCTGTCAACCCTCCACTTT. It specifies CASSADRGLSTLHF.

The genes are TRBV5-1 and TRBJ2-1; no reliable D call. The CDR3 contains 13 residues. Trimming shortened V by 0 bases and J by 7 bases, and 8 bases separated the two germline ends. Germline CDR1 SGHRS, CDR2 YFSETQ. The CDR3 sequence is CASSLATQNEQFF. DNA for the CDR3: TGCGCCAGCAGCTTGGCCACCCAGAATGAGCAGTTCTTC.

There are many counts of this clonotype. The CDR3 DNA sequence: TGTGCCAGCAATTCAGGGGTCGGCTACACCTTC. Translating gives CASNSGVGYTF. This rearrangement joins TRBV5-6 to TRBJ1-2, with D possibly TRBD1 on 6 matching bases. CDR1 SGHDT and CDR2 YYEEEE come from the germline V gene. This CDR3 comprises 11 residues. V was trimmed by 6 bases and J by 8 bases, leaving 11 bases between them.

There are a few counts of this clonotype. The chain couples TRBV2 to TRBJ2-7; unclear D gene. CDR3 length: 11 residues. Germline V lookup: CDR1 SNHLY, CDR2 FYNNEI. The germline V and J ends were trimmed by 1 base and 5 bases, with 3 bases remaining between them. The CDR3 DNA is TGTGCCAGCAGTGAAGGAAACGAGCAGTACTTC. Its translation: CASSEGNEQYF.

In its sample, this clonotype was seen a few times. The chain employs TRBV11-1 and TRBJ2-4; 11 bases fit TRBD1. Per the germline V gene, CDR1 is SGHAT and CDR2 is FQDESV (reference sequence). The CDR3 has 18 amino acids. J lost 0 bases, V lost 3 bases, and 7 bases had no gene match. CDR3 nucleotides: TGTGCCAGCAGCTTGGGCGGACAGGGGGCGGTAGCCAAAAACATTCAGTACTTC. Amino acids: CASSLGGQGAVAKNIQYF.

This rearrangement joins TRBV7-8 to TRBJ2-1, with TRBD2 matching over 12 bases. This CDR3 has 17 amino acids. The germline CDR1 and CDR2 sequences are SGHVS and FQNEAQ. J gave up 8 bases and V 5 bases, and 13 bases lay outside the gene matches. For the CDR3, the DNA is TGTGCCAGCAGCCACCTAGCTAGCGGGAGGGCCAATTATGAGCAGTTCTTC. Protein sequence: CASSHLASGRANYEQFF.

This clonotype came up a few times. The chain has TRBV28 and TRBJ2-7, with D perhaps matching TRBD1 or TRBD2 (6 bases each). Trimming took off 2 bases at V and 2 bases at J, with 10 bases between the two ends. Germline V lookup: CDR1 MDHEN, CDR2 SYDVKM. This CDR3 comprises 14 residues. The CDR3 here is CASSLGGGAYEQYF. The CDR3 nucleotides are TGTGCCAGCAGTTTAGGAGGGGGTGCCTACGAGCAGTACTTC. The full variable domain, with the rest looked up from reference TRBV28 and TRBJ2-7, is DVKVTQSSRYLVKRTGEKVFLECVQDMDHENMFWYRQDPGLGLRLIYFSYDVKMKEKGDIPEGYSVSREKKERFSLILESASTNQTSMYLCASSLGGGAYEQYFGPGTRLTVT.

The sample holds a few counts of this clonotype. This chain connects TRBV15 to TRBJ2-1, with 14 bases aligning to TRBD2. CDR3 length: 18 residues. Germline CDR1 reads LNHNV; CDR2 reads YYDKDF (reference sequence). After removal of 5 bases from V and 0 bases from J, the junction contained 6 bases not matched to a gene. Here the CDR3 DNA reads TGTGCCACCAGCGGGCCGACTAGCGGGAGGGCCTCCTACAATGAGCAGTTCTTC. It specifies CATSGPTSGRASYNEQFF.

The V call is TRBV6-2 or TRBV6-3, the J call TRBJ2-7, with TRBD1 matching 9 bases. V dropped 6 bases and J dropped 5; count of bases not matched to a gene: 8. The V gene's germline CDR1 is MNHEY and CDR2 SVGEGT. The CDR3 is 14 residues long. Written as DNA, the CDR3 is TGTGCCAGCAGGGTGTGGACAGGGGACGACGAGCAGTACTTC. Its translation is CASRVWTGDDEQYF.

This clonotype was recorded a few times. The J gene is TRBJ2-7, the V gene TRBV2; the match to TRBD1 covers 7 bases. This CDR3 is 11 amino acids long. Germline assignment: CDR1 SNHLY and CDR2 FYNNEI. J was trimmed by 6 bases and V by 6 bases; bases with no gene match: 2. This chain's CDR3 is CASRGQLEQYF. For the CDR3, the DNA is TGTGCCAGCAGGGGACAGCTCGAGCAGTACTTC.

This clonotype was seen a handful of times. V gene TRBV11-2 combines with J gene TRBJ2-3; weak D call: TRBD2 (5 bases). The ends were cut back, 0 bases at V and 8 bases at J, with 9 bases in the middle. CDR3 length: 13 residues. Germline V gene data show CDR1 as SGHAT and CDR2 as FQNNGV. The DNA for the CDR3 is TGTGCCAGCAGCTTAGAGTCCCGGGGTACGCAGTATTTT. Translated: CASSLESRGTQYF.

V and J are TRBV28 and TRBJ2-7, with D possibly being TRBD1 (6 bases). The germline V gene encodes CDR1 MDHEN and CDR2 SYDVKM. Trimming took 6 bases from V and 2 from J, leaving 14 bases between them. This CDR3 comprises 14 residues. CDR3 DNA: TGTGCCAGCAGCTATCAGGGACAACCCTACGAGCAGTACTTC. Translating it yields CASSYQGQPYEQYF.

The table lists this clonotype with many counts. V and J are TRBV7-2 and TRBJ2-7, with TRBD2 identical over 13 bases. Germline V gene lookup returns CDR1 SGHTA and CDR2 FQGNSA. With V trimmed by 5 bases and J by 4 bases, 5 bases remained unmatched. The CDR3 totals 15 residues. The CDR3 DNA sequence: TGTGCCAGCAGCGTCGGACTAGCGGGGGAGTACGAGCAGTACTTC. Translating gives CASSVGLAGEYEQYF.

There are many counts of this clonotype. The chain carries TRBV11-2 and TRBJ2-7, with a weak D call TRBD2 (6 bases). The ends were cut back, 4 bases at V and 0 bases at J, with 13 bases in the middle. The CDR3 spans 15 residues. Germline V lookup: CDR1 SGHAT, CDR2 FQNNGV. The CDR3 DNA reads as TGTGCCAGCAGCTCGCCGGGGGTCTCCTCCTACGAGCAGTACTTC. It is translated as CASSSPGVSSYEQYF.

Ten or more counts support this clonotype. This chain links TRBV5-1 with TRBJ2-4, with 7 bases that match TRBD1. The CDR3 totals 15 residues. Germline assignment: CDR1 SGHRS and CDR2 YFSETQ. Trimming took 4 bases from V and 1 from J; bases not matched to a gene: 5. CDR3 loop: CASSPTQGAKNIQYF. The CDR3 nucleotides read TGCGCCAGCAGCCCTACACAGGGGGCCAAAAACATTCAGTACTTC. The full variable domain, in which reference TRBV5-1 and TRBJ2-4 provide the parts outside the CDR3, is KAGVTQTPRYLIKTRGQQVTLSCSPISGHRSVSWYQQTPGQGLQFLFEYFSETQRNKGNFPGRFSGRQFSNSRSEMNVSTLELGDSALYLCASSPTQGAKNIQYFGAGTRLSVL.

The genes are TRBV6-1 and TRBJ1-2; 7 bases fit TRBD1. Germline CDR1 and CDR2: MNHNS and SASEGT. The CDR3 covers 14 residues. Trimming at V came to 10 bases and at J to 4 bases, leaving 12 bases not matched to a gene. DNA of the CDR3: TGTGCCACATACCAGGGGGGGAGGGCCTATGGCTACACCTTC. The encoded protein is CATYQGGRAYGYTF.

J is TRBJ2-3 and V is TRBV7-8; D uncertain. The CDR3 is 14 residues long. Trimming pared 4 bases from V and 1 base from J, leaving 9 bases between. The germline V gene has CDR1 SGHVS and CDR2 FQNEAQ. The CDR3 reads CASSSLRRTDTQYF. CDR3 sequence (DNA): TGTGCCAGCAGCTCGTTGAGGCGCACAGATACGCAGTATTTT. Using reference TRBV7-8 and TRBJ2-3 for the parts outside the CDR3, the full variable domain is GAGVSQSPRYKVAKRGQDVALRCDPISGHVSLFWYQQALGQGPEFLTYFQNEAQLDKSGLPSDRFFAERPEGSVSTLKIQRTQQEDSAVYLCASSSLRRTDTQYFGPGTRLTVL.

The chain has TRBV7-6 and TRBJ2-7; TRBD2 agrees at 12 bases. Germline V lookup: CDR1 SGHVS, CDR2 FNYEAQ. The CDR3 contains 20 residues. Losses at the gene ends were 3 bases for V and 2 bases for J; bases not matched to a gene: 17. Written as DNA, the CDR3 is TGTGCCAGCAGCTTGATACCTTATGCGACTAGCGGGAGAAGCGCCTACGAGCAGTACTTC. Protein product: CASSLIPYATSGRSAYEQYF.

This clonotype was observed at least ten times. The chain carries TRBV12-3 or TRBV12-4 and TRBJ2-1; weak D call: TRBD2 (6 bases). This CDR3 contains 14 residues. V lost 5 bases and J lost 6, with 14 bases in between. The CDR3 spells CASSGPGLPNEQFF. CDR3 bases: TGTGCCAGCAGTGGGCCGGGACTGCCCAATGAGCAGTTCTTC.

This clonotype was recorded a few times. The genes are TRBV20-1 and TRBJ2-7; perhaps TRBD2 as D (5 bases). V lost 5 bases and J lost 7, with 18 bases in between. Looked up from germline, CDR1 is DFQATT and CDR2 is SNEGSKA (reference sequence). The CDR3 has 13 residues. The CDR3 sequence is CSAAGLHSGEQYF. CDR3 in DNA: TGCAGTGCTGCCGGCCTTCACTCGGGAGAGCAGTACTTC.

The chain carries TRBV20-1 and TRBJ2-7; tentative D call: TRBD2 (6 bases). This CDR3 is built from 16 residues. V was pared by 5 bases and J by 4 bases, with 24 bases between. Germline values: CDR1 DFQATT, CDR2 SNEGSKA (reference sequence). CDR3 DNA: TGCAGTGCTCTGACACCCGCGGGAACCACTCAATACGAGCAGTACTTC. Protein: CSALTPAGTTQYEQYF.

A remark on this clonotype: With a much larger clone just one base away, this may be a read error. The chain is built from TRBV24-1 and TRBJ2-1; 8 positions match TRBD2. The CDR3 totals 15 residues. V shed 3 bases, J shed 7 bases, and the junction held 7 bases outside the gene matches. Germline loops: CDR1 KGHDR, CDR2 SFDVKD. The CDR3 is CATSDGTGTSNEQFF. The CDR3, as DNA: TGTGCCACCAGTGATGGTACCGGGACTAGTAATGAGCAGTTCTTC.

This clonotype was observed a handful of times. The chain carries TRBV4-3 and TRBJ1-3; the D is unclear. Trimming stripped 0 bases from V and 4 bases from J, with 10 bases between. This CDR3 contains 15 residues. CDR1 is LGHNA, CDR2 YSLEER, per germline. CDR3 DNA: TGCGCCAGCAGCCAAGACGGAGGCAGGGGAAACACCATATATTTT. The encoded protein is CASSQDGGRGNTIYF.

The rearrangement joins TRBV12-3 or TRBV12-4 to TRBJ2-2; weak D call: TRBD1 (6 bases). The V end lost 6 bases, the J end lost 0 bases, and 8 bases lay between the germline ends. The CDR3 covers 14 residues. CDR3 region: CASSDRPNTGELFF. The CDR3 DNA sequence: TGTGCCAGCAGCGACAGGCCGAACACCGGGGAGCTGTTTTTT.

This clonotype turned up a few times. The CDR3 here is CASSLVAGGIWNEQFF. The CDR3 DNA reads as TGTGCCAGCAGCTTAGTTGCGGGAGGGATTTGGAATGAGCAGTTCTTC. This sequence joins TRBV7-8 and TRBJ2-1, with TRBD2 matching 9 bases. Germline trimming cut 1 base from V and 7 bases from J; bases unmatched to any gene: 8. Germline-derived CDR1 and CDR2 are SGHVS and FQNEAQ. The CDR3 sequence is 16 residues long.